Given below is one T cell receptor beta chain in context. Original data processing: Quantification of nucleated cells was approximated via reference gene primer amplification. This table comes from immunoSEQ multiplex PCR, and its TCRdb copy is limited to in-frame clones, with some not included. The V and J calls and the clone size are those of that table, but D and trimming were determined from the DNA. Of roughly 300,000 clones listed, around 85% are singletons. The entry originates in a study of blood T cell repertoires in COVID-19. Study information: Samples came from the United States, Italy and Spain, spanning acute and convalescent COVID-19. PBMCs, B-cell-depleted T cells, or T cells were the source of the cDNA or gDNA that made up the material.

Seattle enrolled patients during active infection and tracked them longitudinally. Germline-derived CDR1 and CDR2 are SEHNR and FQNEAQ (reference sequence). V lost 6 bases and J lost 0, with 11 bases in between. The CDR3 spans 14 residues. The sample was peripheral blood. This sequence was found in a woman in her thirties with COVID-19, enrolled during active disease. The rearrangement uses TRBV7-9 and TRBJ1-2; weak D call: TRBD1 (6 bases). This chain's CDR3 is CASSIRGSNYGYTF. CDR3 DNA sequence: TGTGCCAGCAGTATCAGGGGATCTAACTATGGCTACACCTTC.